This record concerns one T cell receptor (beta chain) sequence. The antigen remains unidentified. The data originate from a study of shared clonotypes between healthy human individuals. Study-level findings and limits: Naive CD4 clonotypes overlapped across several donors at roughly 5.1%.

Several immunoSEQ 96-well plates shared each subset's DNA, each plate a replicate. The data were produced by immunoSEQ multiplex PCR, yet TCRdb's version contains in-frame clones alone and is incomplete. Of a few million clones listed, about 93% are singletons. The ends were cut back, 0 bases at V and 11 bases at J, with 14 bases in the middle. Per the germline V gene, CDR1 is MNHEY and CDR2 is SVGAGI. The CDR3 totals 15 residues. In the naive CD8 group, cells lacked CD45RO and were positively selected for CCR7, so terminally differentiated effector memory CD45RA+ cells were left out. The chain carries TRBV6-5 and TRBJ1-6, with D tentatively TRBD1 (5 bases). The sequence was obtained from a man between 18 and 29 years old in good health. Some clones in this sample may be carry-over from other donors' samples. The sequencing input was naive CD8+ T cells from PBMCs. CDR3 nucleotide sequence: TGTGCCAGCAGTTACTCGACATCAGGGCTCCCACCCCTCCACTTT. It codes for CASSYSTSGLPPLHF.